One and the same sample provided the 7 T cell receptor beta chains below, sequenced in a study of blood T cell repertoires in COVID-19. Sequenced by immunoSEQ multiplex PCR; TCRdb stores in-frame clones only, minus some. The sample records about 68,000 clones, about 83% being singletons. The specimen sequenced was peripheral blood. The source is an elderly man with acute or convalescent COVID-19.

The chain carries TRBV5-1 and TRBJ1-5; TRBD1 might be the D (5 bases). Germline CDR1 and CDR2: SGHRS and YFSETQ. Trimming removed 0 bases from V and 3 bases from J, with 7 bases in between. This CDR3 is 14 amino acids long. The CDR3 nucleotides read TGCGCCAGCAGCTTGGAAGGGGTCAATCAGCCCCAGCATTTT. It yields the protein CASSLEGVNQPQHF. Full variable domain (outside the CDR3, taken from reference TRBV5-1 and TRBJ1-5): KAGVTQTPRYLIKTRGQQVTLSCSPISGHRSVSWYQQTPGQGLQFLFEYFSETQRNKGNFPGRFSGRQFSNSRSEMNVSTLELGDSALYLCASSLEGVNQPQHFGDGTRLSIL.

The V and J genes are TRBV5-1 and TRBJ2-2; D call uncertain. Germline CDR1 and CDR2: SGHRS and YFSETQ. The length of the CDR3 is 16 residues. V was cut by 3 bases and J by 0 bases, with 12 bases left in between. CDR3 amino acids: CASSYGSNPNTGELFF. CDR3 bases: TGCGCCAGCAGCTACGGTAGTAATCCGAACACCGGGGAGCTGTTTTTT.

The V gene is TRBV5-4, the J gene TRBJ1-2, with unresolved D. The germline V gene has CDR1 SGHNT and CDR2 YYREEE (reference sequence). The V end was cut by 3 bases, the J end by 2 bases, with 11 bases between. The CDR3 is 14 amino acids. The CDR3 region has the DNA TGTGCCAGCAGCTCCCAGACGGGGAACTATGGCTACACCTTC. Translated: CASSSQTGNYGYTF.

The chain carries TRBV6-5 and TRBJ1-2, with 8 bases matching TRBD1. The CDR3 is 12 amino acids. The germline CDR1 and CDR2 sequences are MNHEY and SVGAGI. Trimming removed 10 bases from V and 3 bases from J; junction bases left unmatched: 4. The chain's CDR3 is CATRTGYYGYTF. CDR3 coding DNA: TGTGCCACGAGGACAGGGTACTATGGCTACACCTTC.

This clone was recorded a few times. V gene TRBV6-6 combines with J gene TRBJ1-1; TRBD1 agrees at 7 bases. CDR3 length: 13 amino acids. Per germline, CDR1 MNHNY and CDR2 SVGAGI (reference sequence). V gave up 5 bases and J gave up 7 bases; unmatched junction bases: 7. The DNA of the CDR3 is TGTGCCAGCAGTCCTCCGACAGGGCTTGAAGCTTTCTTT. This codes for CASSPPTGLEAFF.

The chain carries TRBV2 and TRBJ2-3; D possibly corresponds to TRBD1 (6 bases). Per germline, CDR1 SNHLY and CDR2 FYNNEI. The CDR3 contains 14 residues. Trimming removed 3 bases from V and 6 bases from J, with 13 bases in between. DNA of the CDR3: TGTGCCAGCAGTGAGGACAGCTCCGCGGATACGCAGTATTTT. It translates to CASSEDSSADTQYF. Full variable domain (missing parts from reference TRBV2 and TRBJ2-3): EPEVTQTPSHQVTQMGQEVILRCVPISNHLYFYWYRQILGQKVEFLVSFYNNEISEKSEIFDDQFSVERPDGSNFTLKIRSTKLEDSAMYFCASSEDSSADTQYFGPGTRLTVL.

This clone showed up just a few times. This rearrangement joins TRBV5-1 to TRBJ1-2, with no clear D. Per germline, CDR1 SGHRS and CDR2 YFSETQ. The length of the CDR3 is 14 residues. Trimming removed 0 bases at V and 8 bases at J, with 14 bases between. The CDR3 bases are TGCGCCAGCAGCTTGGCCGAGGTAGGAGGGGGCTACACCTTC. The encoded protein is CASSLAEVGGGYTF.